This TCR beta chain originates from a study of shared clonotypes between healthy human individuals. The assay was immunoSEQ multiplex PCR, and TCRdb's table has in-frame clones only and misses some. Seen here are a few million clones, approximately 93% observed once, and the top ten hold 0.39%. V was clipped by 2 bases and J by 7 bases, with 9 bases between them. This CDR3 is 13 amino acids long. Germline CDR1 SGHVS, CDR2 FNYEAQ. The J gene is TRBJ2-1, the V gene TRBV7-6, with unresolved D. This TCR derives from a man aged 18 to 35 in good health. Some clones in this sample may be carry-over from other donors' samples. Source material: naive CD4+ T cells from PBMCs. Described subset: CD45RA+ positively selected. Written as DNA, the CDR3 is TGTGCCAGCAGCTTAATTAGTGGTAATGAGCAGTTCTTC. Translation: CASSLISGNEQFF.